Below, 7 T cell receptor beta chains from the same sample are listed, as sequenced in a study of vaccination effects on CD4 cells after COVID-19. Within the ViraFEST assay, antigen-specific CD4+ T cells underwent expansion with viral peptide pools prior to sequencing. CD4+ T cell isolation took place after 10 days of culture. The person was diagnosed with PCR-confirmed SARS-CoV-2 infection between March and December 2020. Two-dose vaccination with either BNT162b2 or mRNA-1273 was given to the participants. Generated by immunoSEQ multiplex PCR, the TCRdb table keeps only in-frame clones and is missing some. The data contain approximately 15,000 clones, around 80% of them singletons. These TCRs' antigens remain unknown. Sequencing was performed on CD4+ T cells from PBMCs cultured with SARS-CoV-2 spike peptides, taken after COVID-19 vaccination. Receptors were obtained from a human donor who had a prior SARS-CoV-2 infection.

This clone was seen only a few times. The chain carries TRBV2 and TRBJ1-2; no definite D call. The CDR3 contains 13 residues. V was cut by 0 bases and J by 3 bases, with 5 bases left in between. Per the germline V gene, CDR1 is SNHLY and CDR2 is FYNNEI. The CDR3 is CASSEARDYGYTF. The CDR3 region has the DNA TGTGCCAGCAGTGAAGCGCGGGACTATGGCTACACCTTC.

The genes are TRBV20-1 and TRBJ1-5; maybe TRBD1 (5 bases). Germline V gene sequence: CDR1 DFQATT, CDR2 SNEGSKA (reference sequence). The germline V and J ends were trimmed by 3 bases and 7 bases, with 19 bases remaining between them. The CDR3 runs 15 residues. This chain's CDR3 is CSASRSAGPDQPQHF. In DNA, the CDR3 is TGCAGTGCTAGTCGCAGTGCAGGGCCGGACCAGCCCCAGCATTTT.

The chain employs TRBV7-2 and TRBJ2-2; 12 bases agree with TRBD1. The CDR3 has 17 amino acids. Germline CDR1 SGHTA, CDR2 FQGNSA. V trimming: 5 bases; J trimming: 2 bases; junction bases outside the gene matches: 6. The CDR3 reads CASSLTGTGGNTGELFF. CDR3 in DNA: TGTGCCAGCAGCCTAACCGGGACAGGGGGCAACACCGGGGAGCTGTTTTTT.

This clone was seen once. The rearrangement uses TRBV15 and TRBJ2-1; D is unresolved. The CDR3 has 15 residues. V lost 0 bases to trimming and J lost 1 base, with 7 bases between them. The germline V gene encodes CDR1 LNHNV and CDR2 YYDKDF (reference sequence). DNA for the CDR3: TGTGCCACCAGCAGAGATAAGGGTTCCTACAATGAGCAGTTCTTC. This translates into CATSRDKGSYNEQFF.

CDR3 in DNA: TGTGCCAGTCTGACTACGGGCGGCGGTCTTTTAGATACGCAGTATTTT. Translation gives CASLTTGGGLLDTQYF. The chain carries TRBV28 and TRBJ2-3; weak D call: TRBD2 (5 bases). Germline-derived CDR1 and CDR2 are MDHEN and SYDVKM. This CDR3 region has 16 residues. The germline V and J ends were trimmed by 9 bases and 5 bases, with 24 bases remaining between them.

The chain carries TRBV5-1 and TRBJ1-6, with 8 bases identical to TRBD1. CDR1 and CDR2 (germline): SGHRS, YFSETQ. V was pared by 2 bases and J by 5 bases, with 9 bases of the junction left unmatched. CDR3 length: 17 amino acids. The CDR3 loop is CASSLLAGQEDNSPLHF. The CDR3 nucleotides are TGCGCCAGCAGCTTATTGGCGGGACAGGAAGATAATTCACCCCTCCACTTT.

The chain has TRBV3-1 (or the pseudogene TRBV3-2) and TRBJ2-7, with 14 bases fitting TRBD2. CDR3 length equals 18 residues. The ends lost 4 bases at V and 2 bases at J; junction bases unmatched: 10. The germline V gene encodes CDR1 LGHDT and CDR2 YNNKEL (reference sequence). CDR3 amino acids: CASSLRSGLAGGTYEQYF. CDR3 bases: TGTGCCAGCAGCCTTCGAAGCGGACTAGCGGGGGGCACCTACGAGCAGTACTTC.